This note documents a single T cell receptor (beta chain) sequence. Its antigen is not identified. A second roughly 7 to 12 cycle PCR used barcoded and J-beta primers. MiXCR, applied by TCRdb to the 5' RACE reads, yields one record per CDR3 protein. The repertoire consists of around 1.5 million distinct CDR3 sequences, with approximately 59% occurring once and the leading ten covering 5% to 7%. The data are from a study of blood T cells in healthy people across ages. Study-level findings and limits: There were more naive CD4+ cells and higher diversity in long-lived donors than in aged donors.

A minimum of 5 micrograms of total RNA was extracted per sample. Sequencing used blood. This TCR came from a young man in good health.

The CDR3 DNA reads as TGTGCCAGCAGCGGAGCCAGCCGGGCAAATTCACCCCTCCACTTT. Translation gives CASSGASRANSPLHF. The V gene is TRBV14, the J gene TRBJ1-6; D gene uncertain. With 5 bases removed from V and 7 bases from J, the gap between germline ends came to 15 bases. Per the germline V gene, CDR1 is SGHDN and CDR2 is FVKESK. The CDR3 spans 15 residues.